Presented here are 19 T cell receptor beta chains from one specimen sequenced in a study of T cells in Graves' hyperthyroidism and ophthalmopathy. From RNA transcripts, TCR beta CDR3 regions were amplified. HTBI primers were employed in a first-round RT-PCR of the TCR CDR3. TCRdb reprocessed the multiplex PCR reads via MiXCR and lists one record per CDR3 protein. The top ten hold about 14% of the sample, which has about 690,000 distinct CDR3 sequences, 17% seen once. The specimen sequenced was blood. All receptors come from a man between 45 and 60 years old with Graves' hyperthyroidism.

This clonotype has a handful of counts. The chain is built from TRBV19 and TRBJ1-5; D not resolved. Germline lookup yields CDR1 LNHDA and CDR2 SQIVND (reference sequence). This CDR3 has 15 residues. V was trimmed by 3 bases and J by 4 bases, leaving 13 bases between them. In nucleotides, the CDR3 is TGTGCCAGTAGTATTGCAGGATTAGTGAATCAGCCCCAGCATTTT. This encodes CASSIAGLVNQPQHF.

As concerns this clonotype: A single base separates this from a much larger clone, so it may be a read error. The chain links TRBV6-2 or TRBV6-3 to TRBJ2-5, with a possible D match to TRBD2 (5 bases). Germline CDR1 is MNHEY and CDR2 is SVGEGT. The CDR3 covers 13 residues. CDR3 amino acids: CASSDSAQETEYF. CDR3 nucleotide sequence: TGTGCCAGCAGTGATAGCGCCCAAGAGACCGAGTACTTC.

This clonotype was recorded many times. V is TRBV28 and J is TRBJ1-1; possibly TRBD1 for D (5 bases). The germline CDR1 and CDR2 sequences are MDHEN and SYDVKM. The CDR3 is 14 residues long. The germline V and J ends were trimmed by 6 bases and 1 base, with 12 bases remaining between them. CDR3 nucleotides: TGTGCCAGCAGCACGCCGGGACCGAACACTGAAGCTTTCTTT. Its translation: CASSTPGPNTEAFF.

There are many counts of this clonotype. The chain links TRBV2 to TRBJ1-1; a possible D gene is TRBD1 (5 bases). The germline V and J ends were trimmed by 7 bases and 1 base, with 10 bases remaining between them. Germline CDR1 SNHLY, CDR2 FYNNEI. This CDR3 has 13 amino acids. The CDR3 reads CASMGRENTEAFF. The CDR3 nucleotides are TGTGCCAGCATGGGCAGGGAGAACACTGAAGCTTTCTTT.

This clonotype was counted many times. The CDR3, as DNA: TGTGCCAGCAGCTCCACCCTGCCGGGACAGGGTACCTATGGCTACACCTTC. It specifies CASSSTLPGQGTYGYTF. V is TRBV5-5 and J is TRBJ1-2, with 9 bases fitting TRBD1. Germline V gene lookup returns CDR1 SGHKS and CDR2 YYEKEE (reference sequence). Trimming removed 3 bases from V and 4 bases from J; junction bases left unmatched: 13. The CDR3 consists of 17 residues.

The chain links TRBV13 to TRBJ2-7; D is uncertain. V was trimmed by 4 bases and J by 5 bases, leaving 15 bases between them. The CDR3 totals 14 residues. From germline, CDR1 is PRHDT and CDR2 FYEKMQ (reference sequence). The CDR3 DNA reads TGTGCCAGCAGCTCTAGAGTCGTCCGAGACGAGCAGTACTTC. Translation: CASSSRVVRDEQYF.

This clonotype was seen once. This may be a read error, as it is one base from a much larger clone. The gene calls are TRBV28 and TRBJ2-1; TRBD2 agrees at 8 bases. The germline V gene has CDR1 MDHEN and CDR2 SYDVKM. CDR3 length: 15 amino acids. Trimming removed 5 bases from V and 1 base from J; junction bases left unmatched: 4. The CDR3 sequence is CASSTGGASYNEQFF. The DNA for the CDR3 is TGTGCCAGCAGTACCGGGGGGGCTTCCTACAATGAGCAGTTCTTC.

V is TRBV20-1 and J is TRBJ2-4; D assignment may be TRBD1 or TRBD2 (7 bases each). From germline, CDR1 is DFQATT and CDR2 SNEGSKA (reference sequence). Between the trimmed V and J ends, which lost 6 bases and 0 bases, there was a span of 21 bases. The CDR3 extends over 17 amino acids. DNA for the CDR3: TGCAGTGCCCCGACAGGGAGGGCCATTCTAGCCAAAAACATTCAGTACTTC. This codes for CSAPTGRAILAKNIQYF.

This clonotype was observed a handful of times. This chain links TRBV27 with TRBJ2-7, with TRBD1 identical over 9 bases. The CDR3 extends over 15 amino acids. The V gene end was trimmed by 2 bases and the J gene end by 7 bases; junction bases not matched to a gene: 9. Looked up from germline, CDR1 is MNHEY and CDR2 is SMNVEV (reference sequence). The DNA of the CDR3 is TGTGCCAGCAGTTTACAGCCGGGACAGGGAGGGGAGCAGTACTTC. Protein sequence: CASSLQPGQGGEQYF.

The CDR3 nucleotides are TGCAGTGCAGAGAGGCCATTAGGGGACGGGTTTAACTATGGCTACACCTTC. This encodes CSAERPLGDGFNYGYTF. The chain employs TRBV20-1 and TRBJ1-2; TRBD1 is a possible D gene (5 bases). CDR3 length: 17 residues. The germline V gene has CDR1 DFQATT and CDR2 SNEGSKA (reference sequence). Trimming stripped 6 bases from V and 1 base from J, with 24 bases between.

The rearrangement joins TRBV29-1 to TRBJ2-1; a weak D match, TRBD1 (5 bases). V dropped 6 bases and J dropped 1 base, with 19 bases sitting between them. Per the germline V gene, CDR1 is SQVTM and CDR2 is ANQGSEA. The CDR3 is made up of 16 amino acids. This chain's CDR3 is CSVRKTDPLSYNEQFF. Written as DNA, the CDR3 is TGCAGCGTGAGAAAGACAGATCCTTTGTCCTACAATGAGCAGTTCTTC.

This clonotype appeared a few times. DNA of the CDR3: TGCGCCAGCAGCCCCTTCGGGGGGACAGCCTATGGCTACACCTTC. Amino acids: CASSPFGGTAYGYTF. The genes are TRBV4-3 and TRBJ1-2; 7 bases agree with TRBD1. CDR1 is LGHNA, CDR2 YSLEER, per germline. After removal of 4 bases from V and 4 bases from J, the junction contained 9 bases not matched to a gene. The CDR3 runs 15 residues.

In this sample, this clonotype turned up many times. The rearrangement joins TRBV24-1 to TRBJ2-2, with D uncertain. The V end was cut by 3 bases, the J end by 4 bases, with 2 bases between. There are 12 residues in the CDR3. Germline V gene sequence: CDR1 KGHDR, CDR2 SFDVKD. DNA of the CDR3: TGTGCCACCAGTGATCCCACCGGGGAGCTGTTTTTT. Amino acids: CATSDPTGELFF.

The chain links TRBV5-6 to TRBJ2-7; TRBD2 aligns across 8 bases. Germline V gene lookup returns CDR1 SGHDT and CDR2 YYEEEE. Trimming took 5 bases from V and 1 from J; bases not matched to a gene: 11. The CDR3 length is 16 residues. As DNA, the CDR3 is TGTGCCAGCAGACCGACCGGGACTAGGTATTCCTACGAGCAGTACTTC. Translation gives CASRPTGTRYSYEQYF.

This clonotype was observed a few times. One junction end does not reproduce the germline sequence, and a read error may be involved. The V gene is TRBV7-9, the J gene TRBJ1-5, with D tentatively TRBD1 (6 bases). The CDR3 totals 15 residues. Germline V gene sequence: CDR1 SEHNR, CDR2 FQNEAQ (reference sequence). The DNA for the CDR3 is TGTGCCAGCAGCTTAAGTTCACAGGGCAATCAGCCTCAGCATTTT. It is translated as CASSLSSQGNQPQHF.

The chain uses TRBV15 and TRBJ1-4, with D hard to call. Trimming took off 0 bases at V and 6 bases at J, with 11 bases between the two ends. The germline V gene encodes CDR1 LNHNV and CDR2 YYDKDF (reference sequence). The CDR3 totals 15 residues. The CDR3 loop reads CATSRDEGPHEKLFF. In DNA, the CDR3 is TGTGCCACCAGCAGAGATGAAGGACCGCATGAAAAACTGTTTTTT. Full variable domain (rest looked up from reference TRBV15 and TRBJ1-4): DAMVIQNPRYQVTQFGKPVTLSCSQTLNHNVMYWYQQKSSQAPKLLFHYYDKDFNNEADTPDNFQSRRPNTSFCFLDIRSPGLGDTAMYLCATSRDEGPHEKLFFGSGTQLSVL.

The J gene is TRBJ2-3, the V gene TRBV19; a weak D match, TRBD1 (5 bases). CDR3 length: 15 residues. Looked up from germline, CDR1 is LNHDA and CDR2 is SQIVND (reference sequence). Trimming pared 3 bases from V and 2 bases from J, leaving 12 bases between. The CDR3 reads CASSIRDRYTDTQYF. The CDR3 DNA is TGTGCCAGTAGTATTCGCGACAGATACACAGATACGCAGTATTTT.

CDR3 amino acids: CSARLAGATGELFF. CDR3 DNA: TGCAGTGCTAGACTAGCGGGAGCCACCGGGGAGCTGTTTTTT. The chain links TRBV20-1 to TRBJ2-2, with 10 nucleotides matching TRBD2. The CDR3 is 14 residues long. V shed 2 bases and J 4 bases; nucleotides not matched to a gene: 1. CDR1 and CDR2 (germline): DFQATT, SNEGSKA (reference sequence).

This clonotype was seen ten or more times. The genes are TRBV11-3 and TRBJ1-6; D may be TRBD1 (6 bases). Trimming stripped 5 bases from V and 5 bases from J, with 13 bases between. The CDR3 sequence is 15 residues long. CDR1 is SGHNT and CDR2 is YENEEA in the germline V gene. The CDR3 reads CASSPGVTNNSPLHF. DNA for the CDR3: TGTGCCAGCAGCCCAGGGGTTACGAATAATTCACCCCTCCACTTT.